This entry lists 22 T cell receptor beta chains sequenced from one sample in a study of cytomegalovirus exposure and HLA in healthy donors. Researchers ran the PCR with 60 Vbeta and 13 Jbeta primers. Sequenced by immunoSEQ multiplex PCR; TCRdb stores in-frame clones only, minus some. Among about 150,000 clones listed, roughly 78% were seen once. Sequenced: PBMCs. All receptors come from a woman aged 50 to 60 in good health and CMV-seropositive.

In regard to this clone: The sample contains more than one DNA sequence encoding this CDR3. The CDR3 region has the DNA TGTGCCAGCAGTTACTCGAGTGGCTCCTATAATTCACCCCTCCACTTT. This gives the protein CASSYSSGSYNSPLHF. This sequence joins TRBV6-6 and TRBJ1-6; D unresolved. Germline lookup yields CDR1 MNHNY and CDR2 SVGAGI (reference sequence). Trimming pared 0 bases from V and 0 bases from J, leaving 6 bases between. This CDR3 is built from 16 residues.

The J gene is TRBJ1-1, the V gene TRBV5-1; D perhaps matches TRBD1 (5 bases). V shed 1 base and J shed 0 bases, with 16 bases lying between them. Germline-derived CDR1 and CDR2 are SGHRS and YFSETQ. The CDR3 has 17 residues. This chain's CDR3 is CASSLTSGGRMNTEAFF. In DNA, the CDR3 is TGCGCCAGCAGCTTGACGTCGGGGGGGAGAATGAACACTGAAGCTTTCTTT. The complete variable domain, with remaining parts taken from reference TRBV5-1 and TRBJ1-1, reads KAGVTQTPRYLIKTRGQQVTLSCSPISGHRSVSWYQQTPGQGLQFLFEYFSETQRNKGNFPGRFSGRQFSNSRSEMNVSTLELGDSALYLCASSLTSGGRMNTEAFFGQGTRLTVV.

The V call is TRBV7-8, the J call TRBJ1-6; D remains unclear. CDR1 and CDR2 (germline): SGHVS, FQNEAQ. The CDR3 covers 14 residues. Trimming left V 0 bases short and J 5 bases short, with 5 bases between. In DNA form, the CDR3 reads TGTGCCAGCAGCTTAGCTCAGAATAATTCACCCCTCCACTTT. Amino acid sequence: CASSLAQNNSPLHF.

The gene calls are TRBV7-9 and TRBJ2-5; 7 bases are shared with TRBD2. With the DNA end fitting TRBJ2-7 better, the J assignment may be wrong. Germline loops: CDR1 SEHNR, CDR2 FQNEAQ (reference sequence). The CDR3 is made up of 14 amino acids. The CDR3 reads CASSPGRGGNEQYF. The CDR3, as DNA: TGTGCCAGCAGTCCTGGGAGGGGTGGCAACGAGCAGTACTTC.

The chain is built from TRBV19 and TRBJ1-1; D may be TRBD1 (6 bases). The V and J ends lost 3 bases and 0 bases respectively, with 11 bases between them. The CDR3 totals 15 residues. Germline V gives CDR1 LNHDA, CDR2 SQIVND (reference sequence). CDR3 residues: CASSIRQAMNTEAFF. The CDR3 coding sequence is TGTGCCAGTAGTATTCGACAGGCTATGAACACTGAAGCTTTCTTT.

The rearrangement links TRBV7-9 to TRBJ1-6, with 7 bases matching TRBD1. V was clipped by 8 bases and J by 6 bases; unmatched bases: 4. This CDR3 comprises 13 residues. CDR1 SEHNR and CDR2 FQNEAQ come from the germline V gene (reference sequence). DNA of the CDR3: TGTGCCAGCGGGACAGAGAGTAATTCACCCCTCCACTTT. Its translation is CASGTESNSPLHF.

The V call is TRBV5-1, the J call TRBJ1-1; D perhaps matches TRBD1 (6 bases). The germline V and J ends were trimmed by 4 bases and 8 bases, with 15 bases remaining between them. The germline CDR1 and CDR2 sequences are SGHRS and YFSETQ. The CDR3 totals 13 residues. CDR3 residues: CASSAGGPTEAFF. CDR3 coding DNA: TGCGCCAGCAGCGCCGGGGGGCCTACCGAAGCTTTCTTT.

This clone was seen a few times. The chain combines TRBV6-1 with TRBJ2-7; TRBD1 matches 10 bases. Germline V gene data show CDR1 as MNHNS and CDR2 as SASEGT. J gave up 3 bases and V 5 bases, and 4 bases lay outside the gene matches. This CDR3 comprises 14 residues. The CDR3 sequence: CASSSGTGVYEQYF. The CDR3 DNA reads TGTGCCAGCAGTTCCGGGACAGGGGTCTACGAGCAGTACTTC.

The chain couples TRBV21-1 to TRBJ2-2; the table's D gene call, TRBD2, was not cross checked with the DNA. TRBV21-1 is a pseudogene. This CDR3 region has 16 residues. The CDR3 DNA follows: TGTGCCATTTCAGGAGGCGGGGGGGCGGTCACCGGGGAGCTGTTTTTT. It codes for CAISGGGGAVTGELFF.

The V call is TRBV27, the J call TRBJ2-2, with TRBD1 matching over 9 bases. After removal of 5 bases from V and 4 bases from J, the junction contained 8 bases not matched to a gene. The CDR3 is 16 residues long. Germline CDR1 reads MNHEY; CDR2 reads SMNVEV (reference sequence). The CDR3 loop reads CASSHRDRVGTGELFF. The CDR3 DNA follows: TGTGCCAGCAGTCACCGGGACAGGGTCGGCACCGGGGAGCTGTTTTTT.

The V call is TRBV9, the J call TRBJ2-3; 9 nucleotides agree with TRBD2. The CDR3 sequence is 16 residues long. Germline CDR1 SGDLS, CDR2 YYNGEE. J was trimmed by 6 bases and V by 3 bases; bases with no gene match: 11. For the CDR3, the DNA is TGTGCCAGCAGCGATCCTCCGGGACTAGCAGGGGATACGCAGTATTTT. It is translated as CASSDPPGLAGDTQYF. The entire variable domain, with the rest obtained from reference TRBV9 and TRBJ2-3, is as follows: DSGVTQTPKHLITATGQRVTLRCSPRSGDLSVYWYQQSLDQGLQFLIQYYNGEERAKGNILERFSAQQFPDLHSELNLSSLELGDSALYFCASSDPPGLAGDTQYFGPGTRLTVL.

For this clone: Germline and junction disagree at one end, which may indicate a read error. The chain is built from TRBV5-4 and TRBJ2-7; 10 bases are a match to TRBD1. Looked up from germline, CDR1 is SGHNT and CDR2 is YYREEE (reference sequence). The CDR3 loop spans 14 amino acids. The CDR3: CVSRRGQGPDEQYF. As DNA, the CDR3 is TGTGTCAGCAGACGGGGACAGGGGCCCGACGAGCAGTACTTC.

CDR3 bases: TGTGCCAGCTCACCGCAGGGTGTTGGGAATCAGCCCCAGCATTTT. It specifies CASSPQGVGNQPQHF. The chain joins TRBV18 to TRBJ1-5; TRBD1 is a possible D gene (5 bases). Trimming cost V 3 bases and J 4 bases, with 13 bases left between them. The CDR3 extends over 15 amino acids. Germline CDR1 and CDR2: KGHSH and LQKENI.

This clone was recorded a few times. The chain's CDR3 is CASSYSRENTGELFF. CDR3 nucleotides: TGTGCCAGCAGTTACTCGAGAGAGAACACCGGGGAGCTGTTTTTT. The gene calls are TRBV6-6 and TRBJ2-2, with no clear D. V dropped 0 bases and J dropped 1 base, with 6 bases sitting between them. Per germline, CDR1 MNHNY and CDR2 SVGAGI (reference sequence). This CDR3 has 15 amino acids.

The rearrangement uses TRBV12-5 and TRBJ1-5; the match to TRBD1 covers 9 bases. This CDR3 contains 15 residues. The junction had 4 bases not matched to a gene; V was cut back by 3 bases and J by 4 bases. Germline V gene lookup returns CDR1 LGHNT and CDR2 FRNRAP. CDR3 bases: TGTGCTAGTGGTTTTAGGGGGACAGGGAATCAGCCCCAGCATTTT. This codes for CASGFRGTGNQPQHF.

In nucleotides, the CDR3 is TGTGCCAGTAGTATCCGACAGAGCACGAACTATGGCTACACCTTC. Translated: CASSIRQSTNYGYTF. V usage is TRBV19 and J usage is TRBJ1-2; maybe TRBD1 (5 bases). In germline, CDR1 is LNHDA, CDR2 SQIVND (reference sequence). CDR3 length equals 15 residues. Trimming took 3 bases from V and 2 from J, leaving 13 bases between them.

V is TRBV6-1 and J is TRBJ1-3; 7 nucleotides match TRBD1. The junction had 5 bases not matched to a gene; V was cut back by 7 bases and J by 2 bases. This CDR3 spans 14 amino acids. Germline V gene data show CDR1 as MNHNS and CDR2 as SASEGT. This CDR3 is CASTSDRAGNTIYF. CDR3 nucleotide sequence: TGTGCCAGCACCTCTGACAGGGCTGGAAACACCATATATTTT.

The CDR3 spells CASGSRDRVSNEQFF. CDR3 DNA: TGTGCCAGCGGGAGCCGGGACAGGGTTAGTAATGAGCAGTTCTTC. The chain employs TRBV13 and TRBJ2-1; 9 positions match TRBD1. The length of the CDR3 is 15 residues. Trimming cost V 8 bases and J 7 bases; bases outside gene matches: 12. Germline V lookup: CDR1 PRHDT, CDR2 FYEKMQ (reference sequence).

V is TRBV7-9 and J is TRBJ1-1; the D is unclear. Per the germline V gene, CDR1 is SEHNR and CDR2 is FQNEAQ (reference sequence). V lost 6 bases to trimming and J lost 0 bases, with 17 bases between them. This CDR3 has 16 residues. DNA of the CDR3: TGTGCCAGCAGACCAGGACTGCCGAGATTGAACACTGAAGCTTTCTTT. Translation gives CASRPGLPRLNTEAFF.

The chain recombines TRBV4-1 with TRBJ2-5; 13 positions agree with TRBD2. V dropped 2 bases and J dropped 1; count of bases not matched to a gene: 1. CDR3 length equals 16 residues. Germline V CDR1 and CDR2: MGHRA, YSYEKL. CDR3 coding DNA: TGCGCCAGCAGCCAACGGACTAGCGGGGGCCAAGAGACCCAGTACTTC. Its protein product is CASSQRTSGGQETQYF.

This clone occurred once. The chain uses TRBV7-3 and TRBJ1-4, with no clear D. The CDR3 consists of 15 residues. The germline gives CDR1 SGHTA, CDR2 FQGTGA. The V end was cut by 5 bases, the J end by 3 bases, with 13 bases between. The CDR3 DNA reads as TGTGCCAGCAGCCCTCTAGGAGGTCCTAATGAAAAACTGTTTTTT. It translates to CASSPLGGPNEKLFF.

The J gene is TRBJ2-7, the V gene TRBV27, with a tentative D call TRBD2 (6 bases). V gave up 2 bases and J gave up 4 bases, with 21 bases separating them. Germline CDR1 and CDR2: MNHEY and SMNVEV (reference sequence). The CDR3 runs 17 residues. For the CDR3, the DNA is TGTGCCAGCAGTTTAATTACGCCGCTGGGGGACTTTTACGAGCAGTACTTC. Encoded protein: CASSLITPLGDFYEQYF.